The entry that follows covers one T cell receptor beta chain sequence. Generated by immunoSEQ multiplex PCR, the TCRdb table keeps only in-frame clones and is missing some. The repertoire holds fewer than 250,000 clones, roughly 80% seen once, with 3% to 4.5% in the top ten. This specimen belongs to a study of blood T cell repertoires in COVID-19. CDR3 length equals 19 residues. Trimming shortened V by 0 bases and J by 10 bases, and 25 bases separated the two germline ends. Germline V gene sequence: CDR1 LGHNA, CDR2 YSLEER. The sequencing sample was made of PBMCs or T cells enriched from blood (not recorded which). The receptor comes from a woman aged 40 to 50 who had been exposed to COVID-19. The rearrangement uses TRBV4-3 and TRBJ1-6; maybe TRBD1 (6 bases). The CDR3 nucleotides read TGCGCCAGCAGCCAAGAAAACCTTCACAGGGTGGGGGAGAGGTCACCCCTCCACTTT. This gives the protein CASSQENLHRVGERSPLHF.